Listed here are 13 T cell receptor beta chains from one sample, sequenced in a study of blood T cells in healthy people across ages. With a J-beta primer mix and a sample-barcoded 5' primer, a second PCR ran roughly 6 to 11 cycles. TCRdb reprocessed the 5' RACE reads with MiXCR, giving one entry per CDR3 protein. The table shows over a million distinct CDR3 sequences, with 59% occurring only once. The sample was blood. These TCRs come from a man younger than 35 in good health.

This clonotype was seen a few times. The chain carries TRBV12-3 or TRBV12-4 and TRBJ1-1; no clear D. V lost 1 base, J lost 5 bases, and 8 bases lay in between. CDR3 length equals 13 residues. The CDR3 coding sequence is TGTGCCAGCAGTTTAGGGGCATGGACTGAAGCTTTCTTT. It encodes CASSLGAWTEAFF.

J is TRBJ2-5 and V is TRBV6-2 or TRBV6-3, with D maybe TRBD1 (5 bases). The germline CDR1 and CDR2 sequences are MNHEY and SVGEGT. The CDR3 consists of 17 residues. V was clipped by 4 bases and J by 11 bases, with 29 bases between them. CDR3 in DNA: TGTGCCAGCAGTTCCCTTACAGGCTCCTCCTACTTCAATGAGCAGTACTTC. This translates into CASSSLTGSSYFNEQYF.

Turning to this clonotype: The junction shows a germline mismatch at one end, possibly a read error. The chain joins TRBV5-1 to TRBJ2-1, with 9 bases identical to TRBD1. The germline V gene encodes CDR1 SGHRS and CDR2 YFSETQ. This CDR3 is 14 amino acids long. This chain's CDR3 is CAGSPGTGIHEQFF. In DNA form, the CDR3 reads TGCGCCGGCAGCCCCGGGACAGGGATCCATGAGCAGTTCTTC.

J is TRBJ2-1 and V is TRBV7-9, with D perhaps being TRBD1 or TRBD2 (5 bases each). Trimming left V 4 bases short and J 2 bases short, with 15 bases between. The CDR3 has 16 residues. Germline values: CDR1 SEHNR, CDR2 FQNEAQ (reference sequence). CDR3 in DNA: TGTGCCAGCAGCTCCCGCGGGCAGGGAGCCTACAATGAGCAGTTCTTC. Translating it yields CASSSRGQGAYNEQFF. The full variable domain, in which reference TRBV7-9 and TRBJ2-1 provide the parts outside the CDR3, is DTGVSQNPRHKITKRGQNVTFRCDPISEHNRLYWYRQTLGQGPEFLTYFQNEAQLEKSRLLSDRFSAERPKGSFSTLEIQRTEQGDSAMYLCASSSRGQGAYNEQFFGPGTRLTVL.

This chain joins TRBV2 and TRBJ1-5; TRBD1 matches at 8 bases. The germline V gene has CDR1 SNHLY and CDR2 FYNNEI. CDR3 length: 18 amino acids. J lost 7 bases, V lost 0 bases, and 14 bases had no gene match. CDR3 coding DNA: TGTGCCAGCAGTGAAGCCCTCTCGGACAGGGAGGGAGGGCAGCCCCAGCATTTT. Protein sequence: CASSEALSDREGGQPQHF.

This sequence joins TRBV15 and TRBJ2-3; 8 nucleotides line up with TRBD1. Per the germline V gene, CDR1 is LNHNV and CDR2 is YYDKDF (reference sequence). Losses at the gene ends were 0 bases for V and 2 bases for J; bases not matched to a gene: 4. There are 16 residues in the CDR3. This CDR3 is CATSREGQVFTDTQYF. The CDR3, as DNA: TGTGCCACCAGCAGAGAGGGACAGGTTTTCACAGATACGCAGTATTTT.

The genes are TRBV12-3 or TRBV12-4 and TRBJ2-7, with D possibly matching TRBD1 (6 bases). The CDR3 is made up of 17 amino acids. Trimming left V 3 bases short and J 1 base short, with 19 bases between. CDR3: CASSLGTSLVESYEQYF. In nucleotides, the CDR3 is TGTGCCAGCAGTTTGGGGACATCATTAGTTGAGTCCTACGAGCAGTACTTC.

The V call is TRBV5-1, the J call TRBJ2-1; D call uncertain. This CDR3 is 18 amino acids long. Trimming stripped 2 bases from V and 0 bases from J, with 18 bases between. Germline lookup yields CDR1 SGHRS and CDR2 YFSETQ. This CDR3 is CASSFFPPRRSSYNEQFF. In DNA form, the CDR3 reads TGCGCCAGCAGCTTTTTCCCGCCGCGAAGGAGCTCCTACAATGAGCAGTTCTTC. Looking up the rest from reference TRBV5-1 and TRBJ2-1 gives the full variable domain: KAGVTQTPRYLIKTRGQQVTLSCSPISGHRSVSWYQQTPGQGLQFLFEYFSETQRNKGNFPGRFSGRQFSNSRSEMNVSTLELGDSALYLCASSFFPPRRSSYNEQFFGPGTRLTVL.

The chain combines TRBV5-1 with TRBJ1-1; D gene unclear. Trimming removed 1 base from V and 1 base from J, with 11 bases in between. The CDR3 covers 15 residues. Germline loops: CDR1 SGHRS, CDR2 YFSETQ. In nucleotides, the CDR3 is TGCGCCAGCAGCTTGTCCCGTTTGGGGAACACTGAAGCTTTCTTT. Protein sequence: CASSLSRLGNTEAFF.

The J gene is TRBJ2-7, the V gene TRBV20-1; perhaps TRBD1 as D (7 bases). The germline V gene encodes CDR1 DFQATT and CDR2 SNEGSKA (reference sequence). The CDR3 is 15 amino acids. Trimming cost V 0 bases and J 5 bases, with 17 bases left between them. CDR3 nucleotides: TGCAGTGCTAGAGATGAGGGGGCGCGGGACCACGAGCAGTACTTC. This codes for CSARDEGARDHEQYF.

This chain connects TRBV6-5 to TRBJ1-2, with a weak D call TRBD1 (5 bases). The CDR3 spans 16 residues. The germline CDR1 and CDR2 sequences are MNHEY and SVGAGI. V was trimmed by 4 bases and J by 4 bases, leaving 19 bases between them. CDR3 DNA sequence: TGTGCCAGCAGTTCGGACCGGGACGGAGTCAGCTATGGCTACACCTTC. This gives the protein CASSSDRDGVSYGYTF.

The V call is TRBV27, the J call TRBJ1-1, with no clear D. The CDR3 has 15 amino acids. The V gene lost 0 bases and the J gene lost 0 bases, with 8 bases spanning the gap. The germline V gene encodes CDR1 MNHEY and CDR2 SMNVEV (reference sequence). CDR3 sequence (DNA): TGTGCCAGCAGTTTATCGAAGAGCGTGAACACTGAAGCTTTCTTT. Protein product: CASSLSKSVNTEAFF.

The chain recombines TRBV29-1 with TRBJ1-2; weak D call: TRBD1 (6 bases). This CDR3 spans 14 amino acids. Trimming left V 6 bases short and J 6 bases short, with 20 bases between. The V gene's germline CDR1 is SQVTM and CDR2 ANQGSEA. CDR3 in amino acids: CSVDLLGGHDGYTF. CDR3 nucleotides: TGCAGCGTGGATCTCCTCGGGGGGCACGATGGCTACACCTTC.